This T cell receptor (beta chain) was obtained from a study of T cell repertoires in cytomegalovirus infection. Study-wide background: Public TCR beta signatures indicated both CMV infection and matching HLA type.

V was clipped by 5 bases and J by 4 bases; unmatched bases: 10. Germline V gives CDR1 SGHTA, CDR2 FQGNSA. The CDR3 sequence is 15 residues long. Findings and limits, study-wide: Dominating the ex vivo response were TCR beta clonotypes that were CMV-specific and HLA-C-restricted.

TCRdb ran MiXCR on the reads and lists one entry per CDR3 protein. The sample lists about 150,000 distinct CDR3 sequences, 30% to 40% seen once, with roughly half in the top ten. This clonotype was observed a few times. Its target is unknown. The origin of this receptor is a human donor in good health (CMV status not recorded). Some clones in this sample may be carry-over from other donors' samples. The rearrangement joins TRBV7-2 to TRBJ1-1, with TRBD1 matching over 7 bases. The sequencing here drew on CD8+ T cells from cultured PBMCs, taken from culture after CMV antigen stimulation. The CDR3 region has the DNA TGTGCCAGCAGCCCAGGGGGGGGGAGGGTCACTGAAGCTTTCTTT. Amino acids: CASSPGGGRVTEAFF.